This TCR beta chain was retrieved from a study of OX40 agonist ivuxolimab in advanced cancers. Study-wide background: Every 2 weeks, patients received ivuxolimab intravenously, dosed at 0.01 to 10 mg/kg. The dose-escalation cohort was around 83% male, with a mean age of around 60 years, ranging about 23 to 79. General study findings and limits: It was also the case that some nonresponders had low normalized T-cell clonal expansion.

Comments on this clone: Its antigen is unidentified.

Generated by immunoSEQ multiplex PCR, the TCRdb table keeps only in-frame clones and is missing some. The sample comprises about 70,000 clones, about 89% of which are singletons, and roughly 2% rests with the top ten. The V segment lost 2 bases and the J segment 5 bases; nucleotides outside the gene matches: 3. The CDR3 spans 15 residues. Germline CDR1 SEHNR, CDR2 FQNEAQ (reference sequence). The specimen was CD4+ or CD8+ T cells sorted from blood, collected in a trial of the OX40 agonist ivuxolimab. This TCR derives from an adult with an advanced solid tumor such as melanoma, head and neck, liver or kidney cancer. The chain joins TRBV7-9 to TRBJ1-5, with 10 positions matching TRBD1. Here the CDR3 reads CASSLWTGGDQPQHF. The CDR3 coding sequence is TGTGCCAGCAGCTTATGGACAGGGGGAGATCAGCCCCAGCATTTT.